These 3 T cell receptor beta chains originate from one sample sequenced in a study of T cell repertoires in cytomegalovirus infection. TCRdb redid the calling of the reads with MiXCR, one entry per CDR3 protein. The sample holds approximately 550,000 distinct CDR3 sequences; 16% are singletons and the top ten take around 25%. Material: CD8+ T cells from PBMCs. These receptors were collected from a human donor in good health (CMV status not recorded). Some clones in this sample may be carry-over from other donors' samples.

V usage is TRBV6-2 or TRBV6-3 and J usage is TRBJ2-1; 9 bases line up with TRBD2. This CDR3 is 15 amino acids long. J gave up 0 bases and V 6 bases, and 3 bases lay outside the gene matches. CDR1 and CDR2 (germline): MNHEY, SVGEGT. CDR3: CASRASGASYNEQFF. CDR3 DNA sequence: TGTGCCAGCAGAGCTAGCGGGGCCTCCTACAATGAGCAGTTCTTC.

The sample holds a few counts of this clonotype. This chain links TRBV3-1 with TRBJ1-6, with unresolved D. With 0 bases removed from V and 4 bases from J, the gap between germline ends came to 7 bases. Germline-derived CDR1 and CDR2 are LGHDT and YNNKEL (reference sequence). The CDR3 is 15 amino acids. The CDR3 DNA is TGTGCCAGCAGCCAAGATATGGGTTATAATTCACCCCTCCACTTT. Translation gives CASSQDMGYNSPLHF.

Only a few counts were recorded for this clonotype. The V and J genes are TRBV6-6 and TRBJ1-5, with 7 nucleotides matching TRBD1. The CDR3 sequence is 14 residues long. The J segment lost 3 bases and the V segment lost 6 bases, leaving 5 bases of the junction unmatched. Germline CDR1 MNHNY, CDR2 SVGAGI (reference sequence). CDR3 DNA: TGTGCCAGCAGCATCGACAGGGTCAATCAGCCCCAGCATTTT. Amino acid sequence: CASSIDRVNQPQHF.